The 28 T cell receptor beta chains listed next were all sequenced from one sample in a study of blood T cell repertoires in COVID-19. TCRdb's table, derived via immunoSEQ multiplex PCR, lists solely in-frame clones and lacks some. The sample consists of about 90,000 clones, 75% to 90% of them appearing once. The specimen was peripheral blood. These receptors all come from an elderly man with active or convalescent COVID-19.

As concerns this clone: An end of the junction does not agree with germline; a read error may underlie this. The rearrangement joins TRBV11-1 to TRBJ2-1; 10 nucleotides match TRBD2. This CDR3 region has 15 residues. Germline V lookup: CDR1 SGHAT, CDR2 FQDESV (reference sequence). The chain's CDR3 is CASSLAGVGYNEQFF. Here the CDR3 DNA reads TGTGCCAGCAGCCTAGCGGGAGTCGGGTACAATGAGCAGTTCTTC.

The V gene is TRBV7-3, the J gene TRBJ2-1, with 11 bases aligning to TRBD2. The V segment lost 0 bases and the J segment 0 bases; nucleotides outside the gene matches: 13. CDR1 and CDR2 (germline): SGHTA, FQGTGA. The CDR3 is made up of 21 amino acids. In DNA, the CDR3 is TGTGCCAGCAGCTTAACGCCATCACTAGCGGGAGTGCCCAGCTCCTACAATGAGCAGTTCTTC. Translation gives CASSLTPSLAGVPSSYNEQFF.

This clone was counted between two and nine times. The rearrangement joins TRBV19 to TRBJ1-2; D gene uncertain. This CDR3 region has 17 residues. V lost 5 bases, J lost 0 bases, and 19 bases lay in between. Germline loops: CDR1 LNHDA, CDR2 SQIVND (reference sequence). CDR3 DNA sequence: TGTGCCAGTAGTTCCCGGGCCCCCCGAGGGTCTAACTATGGCTACACCTTC. Encoded protein: CASSSRAPRGSNYGYTF.

A note on this clone: One base away lies a much larger clone, so this may be a sequencing read error. The rearrangement links TRBV28 to TRBJ1-2; the D gene is possibly TRBD1 (6 bases). Germline V CDR1 and CDR2: MDHEN, SYDVKM. The CDR3 covers 11 residues. V was pared by 3 bases and J by 8 bases, with 7 bases between. The CDR3 coding sequence is TGTGCCAGCAGTTTCAGGGGCGGCTACACCTTC. Its translation is CASSFRGGYTF.

This rearrangement joins TRBV10-3 to TRBJ2-4; TRBD2 matches at 11 bases. Losses at the gene ends were 2 bases for V and 2 bases for J; bases not matched to a gene: 8. Germline CDR1 is ENHRY and CDR2 is SYGVKD. This CDR3 region has 18 residues. The CDR3 nucleotides are TGTGCCATCAGTGAGCATGGGACTAGCGGTATGACCAAAAACATTCAGTACTTC. This codes for CAISEHGTSGMTKNIQYF.

The chain is built from TRBV5-1 and TRBJ1-4; TRBD1 agrees at 7 bases. Trimming cost V 4 bases and J 5 bases; bases outside gene matches: 11. From germline, CDR1 is SGHRS and CDR2 YFSETQ. This CDR3 comprises 16 residues. The CDR3 loop is CASSPSPGQLNEKLFF. The DNA of the CDR3 is TGCGCCAGCAGCCCCAGTCCGGGACAGCTAAATGAAAAACTGTTTTTT. Full variable domain (remainder filled in from reference TRBV5-1 and TRBJ1-4): KAGVTQTPRYLIKTRGQQVTLSCSPISGHRSVSWYQQTPGQGLQFLFEYFSETQRNKGNFPGRFSGRQFSNSRSEMNVSTLELGDSALYLCASSPSPGQLNEKLFFGSGTQLSVL.

The chain uses TRBV3-1 (or the pseudogene TRBV3-2) and TRBJ1-2; TRBD1 matches 7 bases. Trimming at V came to 4 bases and at J to 10 bases, leaving 12 bases not matched to a gene. Germline CDR1 reads LGHDT; CDR2 reads YNNKEL (reference sequence). The CDR3 loop spans 14 amino acids. CDR3 nucleotide sequence: TGTGCCAGCAGCCCTGGGACAGTTTGGGGTTTCTACACCTTC. Translated, it gives CASSPGTVWGFYTF.

The J gene is TRBJ1-2, the V gene TRBV6-1; 7 nucleotides line up with TRBD1. Germline assignment: CDR1 MNHNS and CDR2 SASEGT. V lost 2 bases to trimming and J lost 4 bases; unmatched junction nucleotides: 19. This CDR3 spans 19 amino acids. The CDR3 DNA reads as TGTGCCAGCAGTGAACAAGATCCCGGCCTAAGGGGGCCCGGCTATGGCTACACCTTC. It yields the protein CASSEQDPGLRGPGYGYTF.

This chain connects TRBV7-2 to TRBJ2-3; the D gene is possibly TRBD2 (6 bases). This CDR3 region has 15 residues. Germline lookup yields CDR1 SGHTA and CDR2 FQGNSA. Trimming removed 4 bases at V and 0 bases at J, with 11 bases between. The CDR3 region has the DNA TGTGCCAGCAGCTCCAGCGGGCATAGCACAGATACGCAGTATTTT. Translated, it gives CASSSSGHSTDTQYF.

The gene calls are TRBV6-1 and TRBJ2-5; the D gene is possibly TRBD1 (6 bases). V lost 6 bases and J lost 5, with 22 bases in between. This CDR3 spans 16 amino acids. The germline V gene encodes CDR1 MNHNS and CDR2 SASEGT. The CDR3 loop reads CASRETGTNRRETQYF. The CDR3 bases are TGTGCCAGCAGGGAAACCGGGACAAACCGTCGGGAGACCCAGTACTTC.

This sequence joins TRBV11-2 and TRBJ2-1, with unresolved D. CDR3 length equals 15 residues. Per germline, CDR1 SGHAT and CDR2 FQNNGV. The ends were cut back, 1 base at V and 1 base at J, with 8 bases in the middle. CDR3 DNA: TGTGCCAGCAGCTTAGGGGCCAGATCCTACAATGAGCAGTTCTTC. Its translation is CASSLGARSYNEQFF.

The chain couples TRBV28 to TRBJ2-5, with D tentatively TRBD2 (5 bases). This CDR3 has 12 amino acids. Germline loops: CDR1 MDHEN, CDR2 SYDVKM. V lost 6 bases to trimming and J lost 10 bases, with 15 bases between them. The CDR3 coding sequence is TGTGCCAGCAGAGGAAGTCCGGAGGACCAGTACTTC. Its protein product is CASRGSPEDQYF.

This clone appeared a few times. This chain links TRBV5-6 with TRBJ2-1; D is undetermined. CDR3 size: 13 residues. V was trimmed by 1 base and J by 5 bases, leaving 7 bases between them. The germline V gene has CDR1 SGHDT and CDR2 YYEEEE. The CDR3 DNA is TGTGCCAGCAGCTTGAGACTCGACAATGAGCAGTTCTTC. It specifies CASSLRLDNEQFF.

The chain uses TRBV9 and TRBJ2-2; D is unclear. The CDR3 is 15 amino acids. V gave up 0 bases and J gave up 6 bases, with 12 bases separating them. CDR1 is SGDLS, CDR2 YYNGEE, per germline. CDR3 nucleotides: TGTGCCAGCAGCGTAGTGCCCGCTGGCTCCGGGGAGCTGTTTTTT. It is translated as CASSVVPAGSGELFF.

This sequence joins TRBV10-3 and TRBJ1-2; D is ambiguous. V was trimmed by 0 bases and J by 3 bases, leaving 11 bases between them. The CDR3 consists of 15 residues. CDR1 is ENHRY and CDR2 is SYGVKD in the germline V gene. The CDR3 region has the DNA TGTGCCATCAGTGAGTCCGCAACTCTGGACTATGGCTACACCTTC. This translates into CAISESATLDYGYTF.

The gene calls are TRBV7-3 and TRBJ2-3, with D possibly TRBD1 on 6 matching bases. Per germline, CDR1 SGHTA and CDR2 FQGTGA. The CDR3 loop spans 15 amino acids. Trimming removed 5 bases at V and 3 bases at J, with 15 bases between. The CDR3 nucleotides are TGTGCCAGCAGCCCTCCGGGACAAGGAACAGATACGCAGTATTTT. Protein product: CASSPPGQGTDTQYF.

This chain joins TRBV7-9 and TRBJ1-2; D is ambiguous. Trimming removed 0 bases at V and 3 bases at J, with 11 bases between. CDR1 and CDR2 (germline): SEHNR, FQNEAQ (reference sequence). The CDR3 length is 15 residues. The CDR3 nucleotides are TGTGCCAGCAGCTTAGCAGGCGGGGTCGACTATGGCTACACCTTC. Its translation is CASSLAGGVDYGYTF.

The rearrangement joins TRBV3-1 (or the pseudogene TRBV3-2) to TRBJ1-2; possibly TRBD1 for D (6 bases). The CDR3 contains 14 residues. Germline V gene sequence: CDR1 LGHDT, CDR2 YNNKEL (reference sequence). Trimming removed 4 bases from V and 4 bases from J, with 13 bases in between. CDR3 in DNA: TGTGCCAGCAGCCCCTCAGGGGATGGCTATGGCTACACCTTC. This translates into CASSPSGDGYGYTF.

The V gene is TRBV7-8, the J gene TRBJ1-1; D may be TRBD1 (5 bases). CDR3 length equals 16 residues. V shed 0 bases and J shed 1 base, with 12 bases lying between them. Germline assignment: CDR1 SGHVS and CDR2 FQNEAQ. The chain's CDR3 is CASSLARDRRNTEAFF. The DNA of the CDR3 is TGTGCCAGCAGCTTAGCGCGCGACAGAAGGAACACTGAAGCTTTCTTT.

This chain uses TRBV6-5 with TRBJ2-3; 10 nucleotides agree with TRBD2. The CDR3 sequence is 14 residues long. The junction had 5 bases not matched to a gene; V was cut back by 11 bases and J by 0 bases. Germline V gene data show CDR1 as MNHEY and CDR2 as SVGAGI. Here the CDR3 reads CAVTSGQSTDTQYF. As DNA, the CDR3 is TGTGCCGTGACTAGCGGGCAAAGCACAGATACGCAGTATTTT.

V usage is TRBV15 and J usage is TRBJ2-3; D is uncertain. CDR1 and CDR2 (germline): LNHNV, YYDKDF (reference sequence). Trimming removed 3 bases from V and 1 base from J, with 8 bases in between. The CDR3 loop spans 14 amino acids. CDR3: CATSSHRGTDTQYF. The CDR3 nucleotides read TGTGCCACCAGCAGTCACCGAGGCACAGATACGCAGTATTTT.

This clone was counted a few times. CDR3 sequence reads: CASSLGTGRGYTF. Here the CDR3 DNA reads TGTGCCAGCAGCTTAGGGACAGGGAGGGGCTACACCTTC. The chain recombines TRBV7-2 with TRBJ1-2, with TRBD1 identical over 8 bases. J gave up 8 bases and V 1 base, and 3 bases lay outside the gene matches. The CDR3 loop spans 13 amino acids. Germline V CDR1 and CDR2: SGHTA, FQGNSA.

The chain uses TRBV5-4 and TRBJ1-6; TRBD1 might be the D (6 bases). Germline CDR1 SGHNT, CDR2 YYREEE (reference sequence). CDR3 length: 15 residues. V lost 2 bases to trimming and J lost 10 bases, with 16 bases between them. CDR3 loop: CASSLSQGIGSPLHF. In DNA form, the CDR3 reads TGTGCCAGCAGCTTATCACAGGGAATAGGGTCACCCCTCCACTTT.

The rearrangement uses TRBV6-1 and TRBJ2-7; 10 bases line up with TRBD2. This CDR3 comprises 15 residues. V lost 2 bases to trimming and J lost 4 bases; unmatched junction nucleotides: 5. Germline CDR1 and CDR2: MNHNS and SASEGT. The CDR3 region has the DNA TGTGCCAGCAGTGAATCTCCTAGCGGGAGTTACGAGCAGTACTTC. Translated, it gives CASSESPSGSYEQYF.

The chain recombines TRBV3-1 (or the pseudogene TRBV3-2) with TRBJ2-7; 9 bases align to TRBD2. Trimming at V came to 4 bases and at J to 6 bases, leaving 10 bases not matched to a gene. This CDR3 has 15 residues. Germline V gives CDR1 LGHDT, CDR2 YNNKEL (reference sequence). CDR3 nucleotides: TGTGCCAGCAGCCTACTTGGAGCGGGAGGATCCGAGCAGTACTTC. Protein sequence: CASSLLGAGGSEQYF.

The rearrangement uses TRBV5-1 and TRBJ2-5; 7 bases map to TRBD2. The J segment lost 5 bases and the V segment lost 2 bases, leaving 12 bases of the junction unmatched. Germline CDR1 is SGHRS and CDR2 is YFSETQ. This CDR3 has 16 amino acids. The CDR3 is CASSFVSGRARETQYF. The CDR3 DNA sequence: TGCGCCAGCAGCTTTGTTAGTGGGAGGGCCCGGGAGACCCAGTACTTC.

The chain uses TRBV5-5 and TRBJ1-3; 8 bases agree with TRBD1. This CDR3 contains 17 residues. Germline values: CDR1 SGHKS, CDR2 YYEKEE (reference sequence). Unmatched junction bases numbered 9, after V lost 3 bases and J lost 1 base. The CDR3 reads CASSSQGQAASGNTIYF. In DNA, the CDR3 is TGTGCCAGCAGCTCTCAGGGACAGGCCGCTTCTGGAAACACCATATATTTT.

The chain has TRBV5-6 and TRBJ2-7, with 10 bases identical to TRBD2. This CDR3 has 15 residues. With V trimmed by 4 bases and J by 3 bases, 7 bases remained unmatched. Germline V gives CDR1 SGHDT, CDR2 YYEEEE. The CDR3 region has the DNA TGTGCCAGCAGCCAACTAGCGGGAAATGACTACGAGCAGTACTTC. Its protein product is CASSQLAGNDYEQYF.